The next 19 T cell receptor beta chains were all read from a single sample in a study of blood T cell repertoires in COVID-19. Produced via immunoSEQ multiplex PCR; TCRdb's table is partial and in-frame only. The table shows roughly 250,000 clones, with about 90% occurring only once. The sample consisted of PBMCs or T cells enriched from blood (not recorded which). All receptors derive from a woman aged 18 to 35 who had recovered from COVID-19.

V is TRBV29-1 and J is TRBJ2-4; maybe TRBD1 (5 bases). CDR1 and CDR2 (germline): SQVTM, ANQGSEA. V was pared by 2 bases and J by 12 bases, with 17 bases between. The CDR3 has 13 residues. The CDR3: CSVEQTPQGTQYF. CDR3 coding DNA: TGCAGCGTTGAACAAACCCCCCAGGGCACTCAGTACTTC.

In DNA form, the CDR3 reads TGTGCCAGCAGTCTACTAGCGGGAGTTGGGGAGACCCAGTACTTC. Translated: CASSLLAGVGETQYF. The chain carries TRBV6-5 and TRBJ2-5; the match to TRBD2 covers 11 bases. This CDR3 is built from 15 residues. CDR1 is MNHEY and CDR2 is SVGAGI in the germline V gene. V lost 5 bases, J lost 5 bases, and 7 bases stayed unmatched.

The CDR3 spells CASAARAAGNTIYF. In DNA form, the CDR3 reads TGTGCCAGCGCAGCCAGGGCGGCAGGAAACACCATATATTTT. V and J are TRBV13 and TRBJ1-3, with a possible D match to TRBD1 (5 bases). Germline assignment: CDR1 PRHDT and CDR2 FYEKMQ (reference sequence). Trimming removed 8 bases at V and 4 bases at J, with 15 bases between. The CDR3 runs 14 residues.

To note about this clone: Other DNA sequences in the same sample also yield this CDR3. The chain is built from TRBV3-1 (or the pseudogene TRBV3-2) and TRBJ2-5; D may be TRBD2 (5 bases). Germline lookup yields CDR1 LGHDT and CDR2 YNNKEL (reference sequence). V lost 0 bases, J lost 4 bases, and 6 bases lay in between. This CDR3 has 13 residues. CDR3: CASSQERGETQYF. CDR3 nucleotide sequence: TGTGCCAGCAGCCAAGAACGGGGAGAGACCCAGTACTTC.

The V call is TRBV18, the J call TRBJ2-1; TRBD1 might be the D (5 bases). In germline, CDR1 is KGHSH, CDR2 LQKENI. The CDR3 loop spans 16 amino acids. Trimming took off 2 bases at V and 8 bases at J, with 19 bases between the two ends. In nucleotides, the CDR3 is TGTGCCAGCTCACCAGGTGGAAGCAGGGTGCTTGATGAGCAGTTCTTC. It translates to CASSPGGSRVLDEQFF.

V usage is TRBV29-1 and J usage is TRBJ1-2; 8 bases agree with TRBD1. V lost 6 bases to trimming and J lost 8 bases; unmatched junction nucleotides: 14. This CDR3 comprises 14 residues. Germline-derived CDR1 and CDR2 are SQVTM and ANQGSEA. CDR3 DNA: TGCAGCGTCTTAGGACAGGGAAATCGGTGGGGCTACACCTTC. Its translation: CSVLGQGNRWGYTF.

This clone was seen only once. V usage is TRBV29-1 and J usage is TRBJ2-7; D is possibly TRBD2 (6 bases). This CDR3 comprises 14 residues. Germline CDR1 SQVTM, CDR2 ANQGSEA. Trimming pared 7 bases from V and 2 bases from J, leaving 18 bases between. Written as DNA, the CDR3 is TGCAGCGCCGTTGGGGGACTCGTGGCCTACGAGCAGTACTTC. Translation: CSAVGGLVAYEQYF.

J is TRBJ1-2 and V is TRBV10-3; maybe TRBD1 (6 bases). The CDR3 is 14 residues long. The V end lost 2 bases, the J end lost 5 bases, and 12 bases lay between the germline ends. In germline, CDR1 is ENHRY, CDR2 SYGVKD. The CDR3 DNA reads TGTGCCATCAGTGAGATTACAGGGAATTATGGCTACACCTTC. This encodes CAISEITGNYGYTF.

The chain employs TRBV28 and TRBJ2-1; 8 bases are a match to TRBD2. V dropped 5 bases and J dropped 7; count of bases not matched to a gene: 10. Germline CDR1 reads MDHEN; CDR2 reads SYDVKM. The CDR3 covers 15 residues. CDR3 nucleotide sequence: TGTGCCAGCAGTCGGACTAACCGGGGGGGGAATGAGCAGTTCTTC. It translates to CASSRTNRGGNEQFF.

The V gene is TRBV5-1, the J gene TRBJ2-2; 9 nucleotides match TRBD1. Germline CDR1 and CDR2: SGHRS and YFSETQ. The CDR3 covers 15 residues. The trim removed 4 bases at V and 4 bases at J, leaving 5 bases unmatched. This chain's CDR3 is CASSEGQGGTGELFF. CDR3 in DNA: TGCGCCAGCAGCGAGGGACAGGGTGGCACCGGGGAGCTGTTTTTT. Using reference TRBV5-1 and TRBJ2-2 for the parts outside the CDR3, the full variable domain is KAGVTQTPRYLIKTRGQQVTLSCSPISGHRSVSWYQQTPGQGLQFLFEYFSETQRNKGNFPGRFSGRQFSNSRSEMNVSTLELGDSALYLCASSEGQGGTGELFFGEGSRLTVL.

The chain has TRBV5-1 and TRBJ1-2; no reliable D call. Germline assignment: CDR1 SGHRS and CDR2 YFSETQ. V lost 4 bases, J lost 8 bases, and 15 bases lay in between. The CDR3 extends over 13 amino acids. The CDR3 nucleotides are TGCGCCAGCAGCCCCACGGGGTCAATGGGCTACACCTTC. As protein: CASSPTGSMGYTF.

This chain connects TRBV7-9 to TRBJ1-4; 11 bases are a match to TRBD1. Germline CDR1 is SEHNR and CDR2 is FQNEAQ (reference sequence). V gave up 6 bases and J gave up 8 bases; unmatched junction bases: 8. The CDR3 sequence is 15 residues long. The DNA of the CDR3 is TGTGCCAGCAGGCCCGGGACAGGGGGTGAAGAAAAACTGTTTTTT. This translates into CASRPGTGGEEKLFF.

This rearrangement joins TRBV3-1 (or the pseudogene TRBV3-2) to TRBJ2-5, with 12 bases matching TRBD2. Germline lookup yields CDR1 LGHDT and CDR2 YNNKEL (reference sequence). The CDR3 runs to 15 residues. The junction had 5 bases not matched to a gene; V was cut back by 4 bases and J by 5 bases. The CDR3 nucleotides are TGTGCCAGCAGCCCAGGACTAGCGGGACCCGAGACCCAGTACTTC. Translation: CASSPGLAGPETQYF.

This clone was counted a single time. The chain combines TRBV11-3 with TRBJ1-2; tentative D call: TRBD1 (5 bases). This CDR3 has 17 amino acids. The V and J ends lost 0 bases and 5 bases respectively, with 19 bases between them. Germline assignment: CDR1 SGHNT and CDR2 YENEEA. The CDR3 loop reads CASSLDRGGAHYYGYTF. The CDR3 nucleotides are TGTGCCAGCAGCTTAGATCGTGGAGGGGCGCACTATTATGGCTACACCTTC.

This rearrangement joins TRBV20-1 to TRBJ2-5, with a weak D call TRBD1 (6 bases). This CDR3 is built from 16 residues. Trimming took off 3 bases at V and 5 bases at J, with 22 bases between the two ends. CDR1 and CDR2 (germline): DFQATT, SNEGSKA (reference sequence). In DNA, the CDR3 is TGCAGTGCTAGTTCGTGGGCGGCGTCTGGGGGCGAGACCCAGTACTTC. This translates into CSASSWAASGGETQYF.

The CDR3 region has the DNA TGTGCCAGCACCCCTCCCCCCGGCTCTGGAAACACCATATATTTT. The encoded protein is CASTPPPGSGNTIYF. The chain recombines TRBV11-2 with TRBJ1-3; D remains unclear. CDR1 and CDR2 from the germline V gene are SGHAT and FQNNGV. This CDR3 is built from 15 residues. V was shortened by 7 bases and J by 0 bases, with 13 bases between the two germline ends.

The V and J genes are TRBV27 and TRBJ1-4, with 10 nucleotides matching TRBD1. The CDR3 loop spans 16 amino acids. The germline CDR1 and CDR2 sequences are MNHEY and SMNVEV (reference sequence). V lost 5 bases to trimming and J lost 7 bases; unmatched junction nucleotides: 10. The DNA of the CDR3 is TGTGCCAGCAGTACGACCCGGGACAGGGGACGTGAAAAACTGTTTTTT. Protein: CASSTTRDRGREKLFF.

The J gene is TRBJ1-1, the V gene TRBV19; D might be TRBD1 (5 bases). Germline values: CDR1 LNHDA, CDR2 SQIVND (reference sequence). Trimming pared 4 bases from V and 2 bases from J, leaving 14 bases between. This CDR3 spans 15 amino acids. The CDR3 sequence is CASSTQGVGNTEAFF. For the CDR3, the DNA is TGTGCCAGTAGTACTCAAGGGGTAGGAAACACTGAAGCTTTCTTT.

This clone showed up just once. This chain connects TRBV6-5 to TRBJ1-1, with D tentatively TRBD1 (6 bases). From germline, CDR1 is MNHEY and CDR2 SVGAGI. V lost 7 bases to trimming and J lost 7 bases, with 19 bases between them. The CDR3 length is 14 residues. The CDR3 DNA follows: TGTGCCAGCACCAACGGGAACAGGGCTGATGAAGCTTTCTTT. Its protein product is CASTNGNRADEAFF.